This T cell receptor (beta chain) is drawn from a study of CD8+ T cells in alopecia areata. J gave up 3 bases and V 4 bases, and 6 bases lay outside the gene matches. This CDR3 has 14 amino acids. The germline CDR1 and CDR2 sequences are SGHTA and FQGNSA. cDNA serving as the sequencing template came from extracted, reverse transcribed RNA. Using immunoSEQ multiplex PCR, the repertoire was profiled, and TCRdb retains in-frame clones only, with some absent. Of roughly 250,000 clones detected, roughly 60% appear once; the ten largest clones hold roughly 0.93%. Treatment noted: oral pan-JAK inhibitor, 5-10 mg twice daily. It was from alopecia areata patients that lesional scalp punch biopsies and peripheral blood were collected.

The sequenced sample was CD4+ T cells sorted from blood, obtained around week 53, from a patient treated with tofacitinib. The receptor's source is a human donor with alopecia areata. This chain uses TRBV7-2 with TRBJ2-7, with TRBD1 matching 7 bases. The CDR3 sequence is CASSSLDRIYEQYF. CDR3 nucleotide sequence: TGTGCCAGCAGCTCCCTGGACAGGATCTACGAGCAGTACTTC.